Included here is one T cell receptor (beta chain) sequence, with context. The CDR3 runs 14 residues. Germline values: CDR1 SGHKS, CDR2 YYEKEE (reference sequence). Trimming took 3 bases from V and 9 from J, leaving 16 bases between them. Assay used: immunoSEQ multiplex PCR; TCRdb lists only in-frame clones, some missing. The table shows some 510,000 clones, with approximately 88% occurring only once. These data belong to a study of blood T cell repertoires in COVID-19. The gene calls are TRBV5-5 and TRBJ1-5, with D possibly matching TRBD1 (5 bases). The sequencing sample was made of PBMCs or T cells enriched from blood (not recorded which). The clonotype was recovered from a woman between 40 and 50 years old who had recovered from COVID-19. The CDR3 sequence: CASSSLGGGPPQHF. The DNA for the CDR3 is TGTGCCAGCAGCTCTCTTGGGGGGGGTCCGCCCCAGCATTTT.